The clone carrying this TCR beta chain was detected once. The antigen is unknown. One end of the junction is discordant with germline, which a read error may explain. Germline CDR1 reads SGHRS; CDR2 reads YFSETQ. CDR3 length equals 15 residues. The data were taken from a study of identical twins. Study results and caveats: Out-of-frame alpha sequences shared by twins were enriched for low generation probability.

Template switching created a universal primer site, and the cDNA included unique molecular identifiers. Using its own MiXCR run on the 5' RACE reads, TCRdb lists one record per CDR3 protein. The table has a few hundred thousand distinct CDR3 sequences, 7% to 9.5% seen once. The sequencing input was naive T cells sorted from blood. This receptor was taken from a woman aged 45-59 years in good health. This chain connects TRBV5-1 to TRBJ2-1, with 10 bases matching TRBD2. This chain's CDR3 is CASSFSSGRHNKQFF. CDR3 DNA: TGCGCCAGCAGCTTCTCTAGCGGGAGACACAATAAGCAGTTCTTC.